The clone carrying this T cell receptor beta chain is a singleton in its sample. The data originate from a study of blood T cell repertoires in COVID-19. Looking at the study overall: Some COVID-19 samples were acute and others convalescent; all came from the United States, Italy and Spain.

Authors' processing steps: Cell counts per sample came from amplifying reference gene primers. This table comes from immunoSEQ multiplex PCR, and its TCRdb copy is limited to in-frame clones, with some not included. From that table come the V and J calls and clone size; the DNA was used to work out D and trimming. The data contain around 370,000 clones, around 89% of them seen just once; the ten biggest clones take up 0.9% to 1.5%. Cohort placement rested on clinical history that participants reported themselves. This sequence originates from a woman between 18 and 29 years old who had recovered from COVID-19. The sample comprised PBMCs or T cells enriched from blood (not recorded which).

The CDR3 nucleotides are TGTGCCAGCAGGATCACAGGGAATCTTGGAACTAATGAAAAACTGTTTTTT. It yields the protein CASRITGNLGTNEKLFF. This sequence joins TRBV25-1 and TRBJ1-4; D possibly corresponds to TRBD1 (6 bases). This CDR3 comprises 17 residues. Germline CDR1 MGHDK, CDR2 SYGVNS. Trimming left V 6 bases short and J 1 base short, with 18 bases between.